This TCR beta chain was captured in a study of blood T cells in healthy people across ages. Looking at the study overall: The template switching approach captured approximately one barcoded beta molecule for every two T cells.

This clonotype turned up a few times. Its specificity is not known. Germline V gives CDR1 SGHTA, CDR2 FQGNSA. The CDR3 is made up of 16 amino acids. Through a sample-barcoded 5' primer and a J-beta primer mix, a second PCR was run for roughly 6 to 12 cycles. Each TCR beta cDNA got a 12-nucleotide random molecular identifier. CDR3-containing paired-end reads numbered at least 3 million in each sample. TCRdb recomputed calls from the 5' RACE reads with MiXCR, one row per CDR3 protein. The table lists 1.5 million to 2 million distinct CDR3 sequences, 49% of them singletons. Study observations and caveats: Naive T cell percentage strongly correlated with TCR beta diversity.

The material sequenced was blood. This sequence was found in a woman between 40 and 50 years old in good health. The chain is built from TRBV7-2 and TRBJ2-7; 8 bases are shared with TRBD2. TRBJ2-5 explains the end of the DNA better; the J call may be wrong. Written as DNA, the CDR3 is TGTGCCAGCAGCTTTACGGGGGGGCCTTATTCGGAGACCCAGTACTTC. Translating it yields CASSFTGGPYSETQYF.